The present T cell receptor (beta chain) was sequenced within a study of neurological immune-mediated disorders. The study's findings and limits: Sharing of CDR3 amino acid sequences among expanded clones across subjects was absent, suggesting private repertoires in all groups.

TCRdb re-called the 5' RACE reads through MiXCR, storing one row per CDR3 protein. The sample carries 55,000 or so distinct CDR3 sequences, 3% to 4% recorded once. This clonotype was recorded at least ten times. What it binds is unknown. Sorted libraries drew on some 1 million CD4+ or CD8+ T cells. The CDR3 covers 12 residues. Trimming left V 2 bases short and J 8 bases short, with 9 bases between. The germline CDR1 and CDR2 sequences are MGHDK and SYGVNS. This chain links TRBV25-1 with TRBJ1-1; no clear D gene. The specimen was CD4+ T cells from blood. This receptor was identified in a woman aged 40 to 50 with multiple sclerosis. The CDR3 DNA reads as TGTGCCAGCAGTGAAGGTAGGAACGAAGCTTTCTTT. Encoded protein: CASSEGRNEAFF.